This T cell receptor (beta chain) was sequenced during a study of graft-versus-host responses after intestinal transplantation (dated by TCRdb to about 2021). Regarding the study in general: Recipients received multivisceral, liver-intestinal, or isolated intestinal transplants. The cohort enrolled 24 intestinal transplant recipients including one retransplant, and a few patients lacking pretransplant specimens were excluded. Every recipient was given anti-thymocyte globulin induction, followed by approximately 3 years of maintenance tacrolimus and steroids. Rather than being sequenced by the commercial service, samples from a few later patients were sequenced in-house on an Illumina MiSeq and processed with MiXCR. Bulk TCR-beta CDR3 sequencing was used to track graft-versus-host and host-versus-graft alloreactive T cell clones in the graft, circulation and bone marrow after intestinal transplantation. Donor T cell macrochimerism was defined as a peak of at least 4% donor T cells among recipient peripheral blood mononuclear cells. Alloreactive clones were identified by sequencing pre-transplant mixed lymphocyte reaction products and comparing them with unstimulated pre-transplant donor and recipient T cells.

In the germline V gene, CDR1 corresponds to MNHEY and CDR2 to SVGAGI. V is cut by 2 bases and J by 5 bases, and the space between the germline ends is 9 bases. The CDR3 runs 13 amino acids, cysteine and phenylalanine included. Of the read, only the CDR3 DNA is kept; its 39 bases are in frame from base 1. What the research found in general, with its limitations: Peak levels of circulating GvH clones were associated with declines in HvG clones early after transplant. GvH clones turned up in recipient bone marrow, with some appearing earlier in ileal mucosa or blood, a pattern consistent with an intestinal mucosal origin. The relatively low number and heterogeneity of intestinal transplant patients limited the conclusions. In the allografts of patients with donor T cell macrochimerism, GvH to HvG T cell clonal ratios were high.

Libraries were constructed by the immunoSEQ multiplex PCR assay. Adaptive Biotechnologies carried out high-throughput TCR-beta CDR3 sequencing of genomic DNA for most patients. The paper's data handling went like this. Adaptive's ImmunoSEQ software was the source of the TCR sequencing data for 15 to 20 patients, while a few other patients were processed with MiXCR and VDJtools. CDR3 nucleotide sequences shared between donor and recipient were removed because the origin of such sequences could not be assigned. To be classed as alloreactive, a clone needed at least 2-fold expansion over unstimulated cells and a minimum CFSE-low frequency of 0.002% (template counts) or 0.001% (read counts). Mappable clones were those detected in sequenced pre-transplant spleen, lymph node, or MLR CFSE-low populations of the donor or recipient. The cumulative frequency of alloreactive clones was calculated as a percentage of all sequences, weighted by copy number. TCRdb limited this immuneACCESS table to in-frame rearrangements with V and J called. A share of clones is missing; checked studies link under half to unresolved V genes, and the rest is unexplained. V, J and clone size are those of that table, while D and trimming were read from the DNA. The sample contains around 17,000 clones, almost 80% of them found a single time. The ten largest clones take up around 7.8% of the sample.

Turning to this clone: The target of this receptor is not known. Base quality data are lacking; no much larger clone is found one base away.

Dithiothreitol, EDTA incubations and collagenase D digestion were used to isolate intraepithelial and lamina propria lymphocytes from graft specimens. Bulk TCR-beta sequencing was performed on serial intestinal graft biopsy specimens collected as late as 600 days after transplant. This specimen was ileum tissue, taken around 470 days after intestinal transplant. The sequence derives from a human patient who received an intestinal transplant, so some T cells may come from the graft donor. In this chain, TRBV6-5 is recombined with TRBJ1-1; the best D guess is TRBD1, with 6 bases matching. The CDR3 protein: CASSYTGHTEAFF. The DNA is as follows: TGTGCCAGCAGTTACACGGGACATACTGAAGCTTTCTTT.